This T cell receptor beta chain was obtained from a study of blood T cell repertoires in COVID-19. Study context: COVID-19 samples collected from the United States, Italy and Spain covered acute and convalescent phases. T cells, B-cell-depleted T cells, or PBMCs supplied cDNA or gDNA.

This clone came up once. Study processing details: Cell counts per sample came from amplifying reference gene primers. The repertoire was sequenced with immunoSEQ multiplex PCR; TCRdb's copy has only in-frame clones and lacks some. The D gene and trimming were derived from the DNA, and the V and J assignments and clone size from that table. This table holds around 150,000 clones, 80% to 90% found once. Germline V gives CDR1 SQVTM, CDR2 ANQGSEA. The V gene lost 4 bases and the J gene lost 3 bases, with 15 bases spanning the gap. The CDR3 has 14 residues. The chain links TRBV29-1 to TRBJ1-2; a weak D match, TRBD1 (6 bases). The sample taken for sequencing was peripheral blood. The clonotype originates from a woman aged 45-60 years in a cohort sampled during active or convalescent COVID-19. CDR3 coding DNA: TGCAGCGTTGTTTTGCGGGGGCAGGACTATGGCTACACCTTC. As protein: CSVVLRGQDYGYTF.